The 19 T cell receptor beta chains listed next were all sequenced from one sample in a study of identical twins. TCRdb itself ran the 5' RACE reads through MiXCR, one entry per CDR3 protein. Counted here are about 700,000 distinct CDR3 sequences, around 8.6% occurring once; the ten biggest clones make up around 0.98%. These sequences were also reported in another study, on yellow fever vaccine responses in identical twins.

The sequencing sample was made of PBMCs. These receptors all stem from a woman aged 18 to 35 in good health.

In its sample, this clonotype was seen many times. The chain has TRBV6-5 and TRBJ2-2, with D possibly being TRBD2 (5 bases). Trimming took 2 bases from V and 8 from J, leaving 6 bases between them. Germline CDR1 reads MNHEY; CDR2 reads SVGAGI. The CDR3 runs to 12 residues. CDR3 DNA: TGTGCCAGCAGTTACAGCGGTGGGGAGCTGTTTTTT. Its protein is CASSYSGGELFF.

The rearrangement joins TRBV28 to TRBJ2-3; perhaps TRBD2 as D (5 bases). Looked up from germline, CDR1 is MDHEN and CDR2 is SYDVKM. The CDR3 is 12 residues long. CDR3 in amino acids: CATREGTDTQYF. The DNA for the CDR3 is TGTGCTACCCGCGAGGGAACAGATACGCAGTATTTT.

This clonotype was seen repeatedly, ten times or more. Here the CDR3 DNA reads TGTGCCAGCACCTCCAGCCGATCTAACTCTGGGGCCAACGTCCTGACTTTC. Amino acids: CASTSSRSNSGANVLTF. The J gene is TRBJ2-6, the V gene TRBV7-2; no definite D call. The CDR3 totals 17 residues. Per germline, CDR1 SGHTA and CDR2 FQGNSA. With 7 bases removed from V and 0 bases from J, the gap between germline ends came to 16 bases.

This clonotype was observed at least ten times. This chain uses TRBV12-3 or TRBV12-4 with TRBJ2-4, with 12 positions matching TRBD2. With V trimmed by 3 bases and J by 15 bases, 9 bases remained unmatched. The CDR3 is 14 residues long. This chain's CDR3 is CASSFWASGRALYF. DNA for the CDR3: TGTGCCAGCAGTTTCTGGGCTAGCGGGAGGGCTTTGTACTTC.

This clonotype was counted only a few times. CDR3 in DNA: TGTGCCAGCAGCGCGGGTAGCCTAGGCTACGAGCAGTACTTC. Protein product: CASSAGSLGYEQYF. The chain carries TRBV5-5 and TRBJ2-7; a weak D match, TRBD2 (5 bases). The V gene's germline CDR1 is SGHKS and CDR2 YYEKEE (reference sequence). The V end was cut by 4 bases, the J end by 3 bases, with 14 bases between. The CDR3 length is 14 residues. Using reference TRBV5-5 and TRBJ2-7 for the parts outside the CDR3, the full variable domain is DAGVTQSPTHLIKTRGQQVTLRCSPISGHKSVSWYQQVLGQGPQFIFQYYEKEERGRGNFPDRFSARQFPNYSSELNVNALLLGDSALYLCASSAGSLGYEQYFGPGTRLTVT.

V and J are TRBV7-2 and TRBJ2-5; possibly TRBD1 for D (7 bases). This CDR3 contains 12 residues. Germline V gene lookup returns CDR1 SGHTA and CDR2 FQGNSA. V shed 11 bases and J shed 5 bases, with 15 bases lying between them. The CDR3 DNA sequence: TGTGCCGGCTCACAGGGGAGGGAGACCCAGTACTTC. Amino acids: CAGSQGRETQYF.

This clonotype was counted ten times or more. The CDR3: CASSQAKLAITGELFF. CDR3 DNA: TGTGCCAGCAGCCAAGCCAAACTAGCGATCACCGGGGAGCTGTTTTTT. The rearrangement links TRBV3-1 to TRBJ2-2, with 7 positions matching TRBD2. Germline CDR1 LGHDT, CDR2 YNNKEL (reference sequence). V lost 1 base to trimming and J lost 4 bases; unmatched junction nucleotides: 6. The CDR3 loop spans 16 amino acids. The full variable domain, with the rest looked up from reference TRBV3-1 and TRBJ2-2, is DTAVSQTPKYLVTQMGNDKSIKCEQNLGHDTMYWYKQDSKKFLKIMFSYNNKELIINETVPNRFSPKSPDKAHLNLHINSLELGDSAVYFCASSQAKLAITGELFFGEGSRLTVL.

J is TRBJ2-7 and V is TRBV29-1; 9 nucleotides line up with TRBD2. Germline trimming cut 3 bases from V and 7 bases from J; bases unmatched to any gene: 7. The CDR3 is 13 residues long. Germline CDR1 is SQVTM and CDR2 is ANQGSEA. CDR3 region: CSVEGGRAGEQYF. CDR3 nucleotides: TGCAGCGTTGAGGGCGGGAGGGCCGGAGAGCAGTACTTC.

The rearrangement links TRBV6-2 or TRBV6-3 to TRBJ2-1; D is undetermined. Deletions cut 6 bases from V and 7 bases from J, with 13 bases between. Germline-derived CDR1 and CDR2 are MNHEY and SVGEGT. The CDR3 has 13 amino acids. This chain's CDR3 is CASSLSRANEQFF. CDR3 DNA: TGTGCCAGCAGCCTTTCTAGGGCGAATGAGCAGTTCTTC.

The chain recombines TRBV10-2 with TRBJ2-2, with TRBD1 matching over 12 bases. Germline V gene sequence: CDR1 WSHSY, CDR2 SAAADI. Trimming cost V 4 bases and J 6 bases; bases outside gene matches: 3. The CDR3 runs 15 residues. Here the CDR3 reads CASSAGTGGPGELFF. The CDR3 DNA follows: TGCGCCAGCAGTGCGGGGACAGGGGGCCCCGGGGAGCTGTTTTTT.

The CDR3 nucleotides read TGTGCCAGCAGTTACTCGCAGGGTACTAATGAAAAACTGTTTTTT. Its translation: CASSYSQGTNEKLFF. This chain uses TRBV6-5 with TRBJ1-4, with D possibly matching TRBD1 (5 bases). Trimming shortened V by 0 bases and J by 2 bases, and 7 bases separated the two germline ends. Per germline, CDR1 MNHEY and CDR2 SVGAGI. The CDR3 consists of 15 residues.

This clonotype has a handful of counts. The chain is built from TRBV10-3 and TRBJ2-2, with TRBD1 matching 8 bases. Germline V CDR1 and CDR2: ENHRY, SYGVKD. The V segment lost 7 bases and the J segment 1 base; nucleotides outside the gene matches: 2. This CDR3 has 14 residues. CDR3: CAIKDRVNTGELFF. In nucleotides, the CDR3 is TGTGCCATCAAGGACAGGGTGAACACCGGGGAGCTGTTTTTT.

This clonotype was seen only a few times. The gene calls are TRBV7-2 and TRBJ2-5; TRBD2 agrees at 14 bases. Germline assignment: CDR1 SGHTA and CDR2 FQGNSA. V shed 5 bases, J shed 5 bases, and the junction held 7 bases outside the gene matches. This CDR3 contains 16 residues. CDR3 DNA: TGTGCCAGCAGCCCGGGACTAGCGGGAGCGTGGGAGACCCAGTACTTC. Amino acid sequence: CASSPGLAGAWETQYF.

In this sample, this clonotype turned up many times. The V and J genes are TRBV12-3 or TRBV12-4 and TRBJ2-1; TRBD2 aligns across 7 bases. This CDR3 has 15 residues. Unmatched junction bases numbered 9, after V lost 3 bases and J lost 7 bases. CDR3 nucleotides: TGTGCCAGCAGTTTTTTGGCGGGAGCGAATAATGAGCAGTTCTTC. It translates to CASSFLAGANNEQFF.

J is TRBJ2-3 and V is TRBV6-1; 9 positions agree with TRBD2. CDR1 is MNHNS and CDR2 is SASEGT in the germline V gene. V shed 5 bases, J shed 0 bases, and the junction held 9 bases outside the gene matches. This CDR3 comprises 17 residues. The CDR3 sequence is CASSLSRSGGSTDTQYF. CDR3 nucleotides: TGTGCCAGCAGTCTCTCCCGTAGCGGGGGAAGCACAGATACGCAGTATTTT.

This clonotype occurred a few times. This CDR3 is CASSQASGGAGNEQFF. The CDR3 DNA sequence: TGTGCCAGCAGCCAAGCTAGCGGGGGGGCCGGGAATGAGCAGTTCTTC. The chain employs TRBV14 and TRBJ2-1, with TRBD2 identical over 12 bases. There are 16 residues in the CDR3. Germline CDR1 reads SGHDN; CDR2 reads FVKESK. Trimming took 1 base from V and 7 from J; bases not matched to a gene: 5.

Many counts were recorded for this clonotype. This chain joins TRBV7-9 and TRBJ2-2; TRBD1 matches at 9 bases. Germline V gene lookup returns CDR1 SEHNR and CDR2 FQNEAQ (reference sequence). The CDR3 covers 16 residues. Germline trimming cut 5 bases from V and 5 bases from J; bases unmatched to any gene: 9. Written as DNA, the CDR3 is TGTGCCAGCAGCCAGTACACAGACAGGGGGACCGGGGAGCTGTTTTTT. Protein product: CASSQYTDRGTGELFF. The full variable domain, rest sourced from reference TRBV7-9 and TRBJ2-2, is DTGVSQNPRHKITKRGQNVTFRCDPISEHNRLYWYRQTLGQGPEFLTYFQNEAQLEKSRLLSDRFSAERPKGSFSTLEIQRTEQGDSAMYLCASSQYTDRGTGELFFGEGSRLTVL.

This clonotype has only a few counts. The chain couples TRBV3-1 to TRBJ2-3; TRBD1 agrees at 9 bases. The germline V gene has CDR1 LGHDT and CDR2 YNNKEL (reference sequence). The CDR3 is 16 residues long. V shed 4 bases and J 4 bases; nucleotides not matched to a gene: 9. The CDR3 here is CASSPWTGVSSDTQYF. DNA of the CDR3: TGTGCCAGCAGCCCGTGGACAGGGGTGAGCTCAGATACGCAGTATTTT.

This clonotype was seen ten or more times. This chain joins TRBV5-1 and TRBJ2-2; TRBD1 or TRBD2 may be the D gene (5 bases each). The CDR3 is made up of 14 amino acids. Trimming removed 0 bases from V and 4 bases from J, with 7 bases in between. Germline values: CDR1 SGHRS, CDR2 YFSETQ. CDR3: CASSLGDPTGELFF. DNA for the CDR3: TGCGCCAGCAGCTTGGGGGACCCCACCGGGGAGCTGTTTTTT.